This T cell receptor beta chain was sequenced during a study of cytomegalovirus exposure and HLA in healthy donors. Study background: Genotyping of roughly 400 donors showed that roughly 83% belonged to the Caucasian-associated ancestry cluster. General study points: Most TCR sequences were seen very rarely across donors, but some public TCRs occurred in many. Some V segments, including TRBV6-2 and TRBV6-3, were excluded as indistinguishable. Later findings reportedly placed an Asian-associated ancestry cluster below the roughly 690-donor mean for N-insertions.

A multiplex PCR was run with 60 Vbeta primers and 13 Jbeta primers. Assay: immunoSEQ multiplex PCR; the TCRdb copy retains only in-frame clones and omits some. Here the sample spans about 77,000 clones, around 78% being singletons. The CDR3 covers 16 residues. The germline V gene encodes CDR1 SGHNT and CDR2 YYREEE (reference sequence). Trimming took 3 bases from V and 0 from J; bases not matched to a gene: 7. Turning to this clone: Its antigen remains unknown.

Sequencing was carried out using PBMCs. The sequence was collected from a man aged 35 to 55 in good health and CMV-seronegative. The chain joins TRBV5-4 to TRBJ1-1, with 8 bases fitting TRBD1. The chain's CDR3 is CASSSRQGTMNTEAFF. The DNA of the CDR3 is TGTGCCAGCAGCTCCCGACAGGGGACTATGAACACTGAAGCTTTCTTT.